Following are 9 T cell receptor beta chains from one sample sequenced in a study of control samples from healthy donors and cancer patients. Here immunoSEQ multiplex PCR was the method, and the copy in TCRdb shows in-frame clones only, minus some. The repertoire consists of 52,000 or so clones, with about 95% occurring once and the leading ten covering roughly 4%. Sequencing used blood. The receptors come from a man aged 30 to 45 in good health.

V gene TRBV5-4 combines with J gene TRBJ1-3; no clear D gene. Trimming stripped 2 bases from V and 1 base from J, with 4 bases between. The CDR3 extends over 13 amino acids. The germline V gene has CDR1 SGHNT and CDR2 YYREEE (reference sequence). This CDR3 is CASSLPSGNTIYF. The CDR3 region has the DNA TGTGCCAGCAGCTTACCTTCTGGAAACACCATATATTTT.

As DNA, the CDR3 is TGTGCCAGCAGCCCGGACAGTTCGGTTCAGCCCCAGCATTTT. Amino acid sequence: CASSPDSSVQPQHF. V usage is TRBV3-1 (or the pseudogene TRBV3-2) and J usage is TRBJ1-5; D may be TRBD1 (6 bases). Looked up from germline, CDR1 is LGHDT and CDR2 is YNNKEL (reference sequence). The V and J ends lost 4 bases and 6 bases respectively, with 13 bases between them. The CDR3 has 14 residues.

The DNA of the CDR3 is TGTGCCAGCAGCAAAGTGACCAGGACTAGCGGGAGTTCGGGACGGCAGTTCTTC. Its protein is CASSKVTRTSGSSGRQFF. V gene TRBV21-1 combines with J gene TRBJ2-1; the table's D call, TRBD2, has no DNA check behind it. TRBV21-1 constitutes a pseudogene. This CDR3 is 18 amino acids long.

This clone has only one observation. The chain combines TRBV5-1 with TRBJ2-3; 7 nucleotides align to TRBD2. Germline CDR1 reads SGHRS; CDR2 reads YFSETQ. This CDR3 has 15 residues. The ends lost 1 base at V and 0 bases at J; junction bases unmatched: 2. CDR3 region: CASSLSGASTDTQYF. As DNA, the CDR3 is TGCGCCAGCAGCTTGAGCGGGGCTAGCACAGATACGCAGTATTTT.

V and J are TRBV6-6 and TRBJ2-1; the match to TRBD2 covers 11 bases. Unmatched junction bases numbered 9, after V lost 2 bases and J lost 9 bases. This CDR3 spans 16 amino acids. Germline V lookup: CDR1 MNHNY, CDR2 SVGAGI (reference sequence). CDR3 DNA sequence: TGTGCCAGCAGTTACGGGGTAGCGGGGGGGCAGGGTGAGCAGTTCTTC. Translated: CASSYGVAGGQGEQFF.

As DNA, the CDR3 is TGTGCCAGCAGCTTAGAGGGGGTATCAGGAAACACCATATATTTT. The encoded protein is CASSLEGVSGNTIYF. The rearrangement joins TRBV7-8 to TRBJ1-3; D is perhaps TRBD1 (6 bases). CDR3 length: 15 residues. The V end lost 1 base, the J end lost 4 bases, and 11 bases lay between the germline ends. The germline V gene has CDR1 SGHVS and CDR2 FQNEAQ.

This chain joins TRBV6-2 or TRBV6-3 and TRBJ1-4, with 7 bases lining up with TRBD1. This CDR3 region has 15 residues. V dropped 2 bases and J dropped 4; count of bases not matched to a gene: 4. Germline V lookup: CDR1 MNHEY, CDR2 SVGEGT. The CDR3 region is CASSYQGQHNEKLFF. In DNA, the CDR3 is TGTGCCAGCAGTTACCAGGGACAGCATAATGAAAAACTGTTTTTT.

This clone was seen only once. The chain employs TRBV5-4 and TRBJ1-2; 9 bases are a match to TRBD1. CDR1 is SGHNT, CDR2 YYREEE, per germline (reference sequence). The trim removed 4 bases at V and 8 bases at J, leaving 6 bases unmatched. This CDR3 region has 13 residues. The CDR3 region is CASSLGTGSGYTF. As DNA, the CDR3 is TGTGCCAGCAGCCTGGGGACAGGGAGCGGCTACACCTTC.

The rearrangement joins TRBV27 to TRBJ1-4; 7 bases fit TRBD1. Germline V CDR1 and CDR2: MNHEY, SMNVEV (reference sequence). CDR3 length: 14 residues. V was clipped by 6 bases and J by 4 bases; unmatched bases: 5. The CDR3 loop is CASRQQGFNEKLFF. The CDR3 DNA follows: TGTGCCAGCAGGCAACAGGGGTTTAATGAAAAACTGTTTTTT.